This is a list of T cell receptor beta chains from one sample in a study of shared clonotypes between healthy human individuals. Clones were read by immunoSEQ multiplex PCR, and TCRdb kept only the in-frame ones, dropping some. The sample records about 2 million clones, less than 95% being singletons. The sample taken for sequencing was naive CD8+ T cells sorted from blood. The source of these receptors is a man aged 18 to 30 in good health. Both conserved end residues are part of each CDR3. D genes are given only for firm matches.

CDR3aa: CASSDSPGIYEQYF
CDR3nt: TGCGCCAGCAGCGATTCCCCAGGGATATACGAGCAGTACTTC
v_gene: TRBV10-1
d_gene: -
j_gene: TRBJ2-7

CDR3aa: CASRAVGTYEQYF
CDR3nt: TGTGCCAGTAGGGCGGTTGGTACCTACGAGCAGTACTTC
v_gene: TRBV19
d_gene: -
j_gene: TRBJ2-7

CDR3aa: CASSSQGGSYEQYF
CDR3nt: TGCGCCAGCAGCTCGCAGGGGGGGTCCTACGAGCAGTACTTC
v_gene: TRBV5-1
d_gene: -
j_gene: TRBJ2-7

CDR3aa: CASSPAEESGGSSYEQYF
CDR3nt: TGTGCCAGCTCACCCGCGGAGGAGAGCGGGGGTAGCTCCTACGAGCAGTACTTC
v_gene: TRBV18
d_gene: TRBD2
j_gene: TRBJ2-7

CDR3aa: CATRQTGGENSPLHF
CDR3nt: TGTGCCACCAGACAAACAGGGGGTGAGAATTCACCCCTCCACTTT
v_gene: TRBV15
d_gene: TRBD1
j_gene: TRBJ1-6

CDR3aa: CASSQNSGGNEQFF
CDR3nt: TGCGCCAGCAGCCAAAATAGCGGGGGCAATGAGCAGTTCTTC
v_gene: TRBV4-3
d_gene: TRBD2
j_gene: TRBJ2-1

CDR3aa: CASSNTGELFF
CDR3nt: TGTGCCTCTTCGAACACCGGGGAGCTGTTTTTT
v_gene: TRBV30
d_gene: -
j_gene: TRBJ2-2

CDR3aa: CASSQDQQGGYIQYF
CDR3nt: TGCGCCAGCAGCCAAGATCAGCAGGGGGGGTACATTCAGTACTTC
v_gene: TRBV4-1
d_gene: -
j_gene: TRBJ2-4

CDR3aa: CASKVCSITAKNIQYF
CDR3nt: TGTGCCAGCAAGGTTTGTAGCATCACAGCCAAAAACATTCAGTACTTC
v_gene: TRBV11-3
d_gene: -
j_gene: TRBJ2-4

CDR3aa: CASSPPSAQGRKPYEQYF
CDR3nt: TGTGCCAGCTCACCACCGTCCGCCCAGGGTCGAAAACCCTACGAGCAGTACTTC
v_gene: TRBV18
d_gene: -
j_gene: TRBJ2-7

CDR3aa: CASSAGLAGVIGETQYF
CDR3nt: TGTGCCAGCAGCGCGGGACTAGCGGGGGTGATAGGAGAGACCCAGTACTTC
v_gene: TRBV9
d_gene: TRBD2
j_gene: TRBJ2-5